This TCR beta chain appears in the sequencing data of a study of human T cells and chemical hapten exposure. Study background: Small pooled library volume differences mainly caused per-sample TCR yield variation.

Noted time point: patch test 3, about 24 weeks after DPC sensitization. Treatment: therapeutic diphenylcyclopropenone sensitization with weekly scalp DPC. TCRdb re-called the RACE reads through MiXCR, storing one row per CDR3 protein. The table has 150,000 to 200,000 distinct CDR3 sequences, 24% seen once; the top ten hold 2.5%. Unmatched junction bases numbered 0, after V lost 4 bases and J lost 0 bases. This CDR3 contains 14 residues. From germline, CDR1 is MNHEY and CDR2 SVGAGI. This clonotype was sampled from a woman in her forties with alopecia areata. Some clones in this sample may be carry-over from other donors' samples. Source: whole blood, taken in connection with sensitization to the hapten diphenylcyclopropenone (DPC). V and J are TRBV6-5 and TRBJ1-1, with TRBD1 matching 9 bases. The CDR3, as DNA: TGTGCCAGCAGTTGGACAGGGGTGAACACTGAAGCTTTCTTT. It specifies CASSWTGVNTEAFF.